This TCR beta chain came from a study of blood T cell repertoires in COVID-19. Study overall: Some COVID-19 samples were acute and others convalescent; all came from the United States, Italy and Spain. Sources were T cells, B-cell-depleted T cells, or PBMCs; the material itself was cDNA or gDNA.

Original analysis: Researchers report that nucleated cell counts were estimated from reference gene primer amplification. This table comes from immunoSEQ multiplex PCR, and its TCRdb copy is limited to in-frame clones, with some not included. V and J calls and clone size are copied from that table; D and trimming were computed from the DNA. The sample gives approximately 300,000 clones, 88% of which show up once; 3.5% to 4.5% is in the top ten. Germline V gives CDR1 SEHNR, CDR2 FQNEAQ (reference sequence). The CDR3 length is 16 residues. J lost 2 bases, V lost 3 bases, and 5 bases had no gene match. The V call is TRBV7-9, the J call TRBJ1-1, with 11 bases aligning to TRBD1. Source material: peripheral blood. This receptor was taken from a woman aged 50 to 65 with active or convalescent COVID-19. The CDR3 reads CASSLAGTGGNTEAFF. In DNA, the CDR3 is TGTGCCAGCAGCTTGGCCGGGACAGGGGGTAACACTGAAGCTTTCTTT.